A selection of T cell receptor beta chains follows, all from one sample in a study of CD8 T cells in ankylosing spondylitis. TCRdb fed the 5' RACE reads into MiXCR, producing one record per CDR3 protein. The table records more than 500,000 distinct CDR3 sequences, about 5.2% of them present only once. Input material: blood, either unsorted or a sorted T cell fraction (not recorded which). These receptors all stem from a male donor with ankylosing spondylitis. CDR3s include the opening cysteine and the closing phenylalanine or tryptophan. A D gene is named only where the DNA matches it firmly. Not all rows give a size; the values are once, few, many and, for expanded clones, a class.

j_call v_call clone_size d_call cdr3_length cdr3_nt cdr3_aa
TRBJ2-7 TRBV9 few TRBD2 15 TGTGCCAGCAGCCTCCGACTAGCGGGGTTCAGCGAGCAGTACTTC CASSLRLAGFSEQYF
TRBJ1-5 TRBV19 - - 16 TGTGCCAGTAGTATAGTCCGCGTTCCGAGCAATCAGCCCCAGCATTTT CASSIVRVPSNQPQHF
TRBJ2-2 TRBV11-2 - - 14 TGTGCCAGCAGCTGGGACCTAATCTCCGGGGAGCTGTTTTTT CASSWDLISGELFF
TRBJ2-4 TRBV20-1 - - 15 TGCAGTGCTAGGGGAACAGGTTCCGTCGAAAACATTCAGTACTTC CSARGTGSVENIQYF
TRBJ1-1 TRBV5-5 many - 14 TGTGCCAGCAGGCCTCTTAATGCCGGCACTGAAGCTTTCTTT CASRPLNAGTEAFF
TRBJ1-1 TRBV6-1 many - 15 TGTGCCAGCTCTGAATACCTGGCCCAACGGACTGAAGCTTTCTTT CASSEYLAQRTEAFF
TRBJ2-1 TRBV2 - - 15 TGTGCCAGCAATTTAGATGAGCGGGCTTACAATGAGCAGTTCTTC CASNLDERAYNEQFF
TRBJ2-1 TRBV4-1 many - 14 TGCGCCAGCAGCCAAAAACTGGGTTACAATGAGCAGTTCTTC CASSQKLGYNEQFF
TRBJ2-2 TRBV7-9 - - 15 TGTGCCAGCAGCCATGGGGGGCAGAACACCGGGGAGCTGTTTTTT CASSHGGQNTGELFF
TRBJ2-3 TRBV4-3 many TRBD2 14 TGCGCCAGCAGCCCCCAGCGGGAGTCGGATACGCAGTATTTT CASSPQRESDTQYF
TRBJ2-3 TRBV7-6 many TRBD1 16 TGTGCCAGCAGCTCCTCCGGGGACAGGGGTGTCGATACGCAGTATTTT CASSSSGDRGVDTQYF
TRBJ2-1 TRBV12-1 - - 16 TGTGCCAGCAGCGCCGGGATCCGCGGCAGGGCCGGTGAGCAGTTCTTC CASSAGIRGRAGEQFF
TRBJ2-1 TRBV5-1 many TRBD1 16 TGCGCCAGCAGCTTGCTTGGGACAGCCTCCTACAATGAGCAGTTCTTC CASSLLGTASYNEQFF
TRBJ2-5 TRBV5-1 many - 14 TGCGCCAGCAGCTTGTATCAGCCCCAAGAGACCCAGTACTTC CASSLYQPQETQYF
TRBJ2-1 TRBV7-6 - - 16 TGTGCCAGCAGCTTAGGTGGGGTATGGGCCTACAATGAGCAGTTCTTC CASSLGGVWAYNEQFF
TRBJ2-1 TRBV10-3 many TRBD1 11 TGTGCCATCTTACAGGGGAATGAGCAGTTCTTC CAILQGNEQFF
TRBJ1-1 TRBV6-6 many TRBD1 13 TGTGCCAGCAGCCCAGGACAGGGGACGGGAGCTTTCTTT CASSPGQGTGAFF
TRBJ1-3 TRBV10-3 many TRBD1 16 TGTGCCATCAGTGGAACGACAGGGAACTCTGGAAACACCATATATTTT CAISGTTGNSGNTIYF
TRBJ1-5 TRBV12-3/TRBV12-4 many - 12 TGTGCCAGCAGCGGTGGGGGTCAGCCCCAGCATTTT CASSGGGQPQHF
TRBJ1-5 TRBV4-3 - - 13 TGCGCCAGCAGCCAAGATCAGTACCAGCCCCAGCATTTT CASSQDQYQPQHF
TRBJ1-2 TRBV5-1 many - 16 TGCGCCAGCAGCTTAGGAGGGGGGCAAGGTACCTATGGCTACACCTTC CASSLGGGQGTYGYTF
TRBJ2-1 TRBV28 many TRBD2 15 TGTGCCAGCAGTTTACCCCCGGGACTAGCGAATGAGCAGTTCTTC CASSLPPGLANEQFF
TRBJ2-1 TRBV7-2 many - 11 TGTGCGGTCGCTGGTTACAATGAGCAGTTCTTC CAVAGYNEQFF
TRBJ1-6 TRBV12-3/TRBV12-4 many - 12 TGTGCCAGCAGTTTATCGGGTTCACCCCTCCACTTT CASSLSGSPLHF
TRBJ2-3 TRBV7-9 many TRBD2 13 TGTGCCAGCAGTCCCGGGACTAGCGGGACGCAGTATTTT CASSPGTSGTQYF
TRBJ1-4 TRBV6-6 many TRBD1 13 TGTGCCAGCAGTCGTGACAGGGTTGAAAAACTGTTTTTT CASSRDRVEKLFF
TRBJ2-3 TRBV12-3/TRBV12-4 many - 15 TGTGCCAGCAGTTTTAGCCGGGTTCGCACAGATACGCAGTATTTT CASSFSRVRTDTQYF
TRBJ2-7 TRBV6-2/TRBV6-3 many TRBD2 15 TGTGCCAGCAGTTACGGACTAGCGGGAGCCTACGAGCAGTACTTC CASSYGLAGAYEQYF
TRBJ2-3 TRBV20-1 few TRBD2 14 TGCAGTGCTGGCCCGGGGGGAACCACAGATACGCAGTATTTT CSAGPGGTTDTQYF
TRBJ1-6 TRBV27 many TRBD1 14 TGTGCCAGCGCCCCCGGGACAGGGTTTTCACCCCTCCACTTT CASAPGTGFSPLHF
TRBJ2-1 TRBV6-2/TRBV6-3 many - 13 TGTGCCAGCAAGATAAGCTCCTACAATGAGCAGTTCTTC CASKISSYNEQFF
TRBJ2-7 TRBV5-1 many TRBD1 14 TGCGCCAGCAGCTTGGGGACAGGGGTGAACGAGCAGTACTTC CASSLGTGVNEQYF